This TCR beta chain was identified in a study of cytomegalovirus exposure and HLA in healthy donors. With 60 Vbeta and 13 Jbeta primers, the PCR was carried out. Assay: immunoSEQ multiplex PCR; the TCRdb copy retains only in-frame clones and omits some. The table lists about 120,000 clones, about 74% of them singletons. CDR3 size: 15 residues. V was clipped by 5 bases and J by 5 bases; unmatched bases: 9. Germline V gene lookup returns CDR1 SGHNT and CDR2 YYREEE (reference sequence). Broader study findings: Prior analysis indicated that the majority of TCR beta V segments exhibited productivity approximately 90% or approximately 30% of the time. TRBV6-2, TRBV6-3 and other indistinguishable V segments were excluded. TCR beta V- and J-gene trimming, according to a later analysis, was linked to a missense DCLRE1C variant. The study carried out a later analysis of TCR beta sequences. It associated some 18,000 of them with specific HLA alleles at a false discovery rate of 0.05.

Notes on this clone: Its antigen is not identified.

This rearrangement joins TRBV5-4 to TRBJ1-4; 7 bases line up with TRBD1. The TCR comes from a woman in her 40s in good health and CMV-seropositive. The sample taken for sequencing was PBMCs. CDR3 nucleotides: TGTGCCAGCAGTTTGCCAGGGGGAGGAAATGAAAAACTGTTTTTT. Protein sequence: CASSLPGGGNEKLFF.